These T cell receptor beta chains were read from a single sample in a study of T cells after yellow fever vaccination. Each CDR3 protein gets one entry after TCRdb re-called the 5' RACE reads with MiXCR. Altogether 80,000 to 100,000 distinct CDR3 sequences are present, about 8.8% being singletons, with the ten largest covering approximately 17%. Sequencing used CD8+ T cells not binding an NS4B(214-222) dextramer, sorted from PBMCs, obtained roughly 15 days after the first yellow fever vaccination. These receptors were collected from a young man who received the YFV17D yellow fever vaccine. Both conserved end residues are part of each CDR3. The D gene is left open where the match is weak. Only some rows state a clone size, as once, few, many or a class for expanded clones.

TRBJ2-5 | NA | 15 | TRBV28 | NA | TGTGCCAGCAGTTTTTTCGGGCGACGTGGAGAGACCCAGTACTTC | CASSFFGRRGETQYF
TRBJ2-7 | NA | 14 | TRBV19 | NA | TGTGCCAGTAGTATCCCGGACTGGCCCTACGAGCAGTACTTC | CASSIPDWPYEQYF
TRBJ1-5 | TRBD1 | 15 | TRBV6-5 | many | TGTGCCAGCCACAAGACAGGGAGCAGCAATCAGCCCCAGCATTTT | CASHKTGSSNQPQHF
TRBJ2-1 | NA | 15 | TRBV7-8 | NA | TGTGCCAGCAGCTTAGCTGTAACCTCCTACAATGAGCAGTTCTTC | CASSLAVTSYNEQFF
TRBJ2-1 | NA | 16 | TRBV15 | few | TGTGCCACCAGCAGAGATCGGTCAGGTACTTACAATGAGCAGTTCTTC | CATSRDRSGTYNEQFF
TRBJ2-5 | TRBD2 | 17 | TRBV7-9 | NA | TGTGCCAGCAGCTCGAGTCTAGCGGGGGGCCTCTGGGAGACCCAGTACTTC | CASSSSLAGGLWETQYF
TRBJ2-3 | NA | 15 | TRBV6-4 | NA | TGTGCCAGCAGTGACGGTCCGGGGGTCGGAGATACGCAGTATTTT | CASSDGPGVGDTQYF
TRBJ1-2 | NA | 13 | TRBV4-2 | many | TGTGCCAGCAGCCAAGGGGATAACTATGGCTACACCTTC | CASSQGDNYGYTF
TRBJ2-3 | TRBD2 | 16 | TRBV24-1 | NA | TGTGCCACCAGTGATTACGACGGGGGGACCACAGATACGCAGTATTTT | CATSDYDGGTTDTQYF
TRBJ2-5 | TRBD2 | 14 | TRBV27 | few | TGTGCCAGCGCCCGACTAGCGGGCCAAGAGACCCAGTACTTC | CASARLAGQETQYF
TRBJ1-2 | NA | 17 | TRBV7-9 | NA | TGTGCCAGCAGCTTGCTCTCTGGGCAGGGTGAGGAGTATGGCTACACCTTC | CASSLLSGQGEEYGYTF
TRBJ1-2 | TRBD1 | 15 | TRBV6-1 | many | TGTGCCAGCAGTCAGGGGACAGGGTGGAGCTATGGCTACACCTTC | CASSQGTGWSYGYTF
TRBJ2-7 | NA | 15 | TRBV4-1 | few | TGCGCCAGCAGGCGGGCCCTCAGTGATGCCTACGAGCAGTACTTC | CASRRALSDAYEQYF
TRBJ2-3 | NA | 15 | TRBV12-3/TRBV12-4 | NA | TGTGCCAGCAGTTTAGGGCTACGAGTCACAGATACGCAGTATTTT | CASSLGLRVTDTQYF
TRBJ1-1 | NA | 12 | TRBV25-1 | NA | TGTGCCAGCAGTGAATGGAGCACTGAAGCTTTCTTT | CASSEWSTEAFF
TRBJ1-6 | TRBD1 | 16 | TRBV7-9 | NA | TGTGCCAGCAGCTTAGTAACGACAGGGAAGCTTGTAACCCTCCACTTT | CASSLVTTGKLVTLHF
TRBJ2-2 | TRBD1 | 16 | TRBV7-9 | few | TGTGCCAGCAGCCCCGGGACAGGACCGAACACCGGGGAGCTGTTTTTT | CASSPGTGPNTGELFF
TRBJ1-2 | NA | 13 | TRBV12-3/TRBV12-4 | few | TGTGCCAGCAGTTGGGCGGGTATCGGTGGCTACACCTTC | CASSWAGIGGYTF
TRBJ2-7 | NA | 13 | TRBV19 | few | TGTGCCAGTAGTGGCGGTACCCCCGCGGAGCAGTACTTC | CASSGGTPAEQYF
TRBJ2-3 | TRBD2 | 16 | TRBV7-9 | NA | TGTGCCAGCAGCCCCTGGATAGCGGGGACCGCAGATACGCAGTATTTT | CASSPWIAGTADTQYF
TRBJ2-3 | TRBD1 | 15 | TRBV5-1 | many | TGCGCCAGCAGCTCCGGGACAGGGGTAACAGATACGCAGTATTTT | CASSSGTGVTDTQYF
TRBJ2-3 | TRBD2 | 15 | TRBV15 | NA | TGTGCCACCAGCATGGTAGCGGGGGGCACAGATACGCAGTATTTT | CATSMVAGGTDTQYF
TRBJ2-4 | NA | 14 | TRBV7-9 | NA | TGTGCCAGCAGCTCGTCCCCGGGATTAAACATTCAGTACTTC | CASSSSPGLNIQYF
TRBJ2-2 | TRBD1 | 15 | TRBV12-3/TRBV12-4 | few | TGTGCCAGCAGTTCACAGGGGTATCGCACCGGGGAGCTGTTTTTT | CASSSQGYRTGELFF
TRBJ2-7 | TRBD1 | 16 | TRBV7-6 | few | TGTGCCAGCAGCGCTAGGGGGACAGGGCCTTCCTACGAGCAGTACTTC | CASSARGTGPSYEQYF
TRBJ2-6 | NA | 17 | TRBV12-3/TRBV12-4 | NA | TGTGCCATCTCCGGAGGGCCGACCTCGGGCGGGGCCAACGTCCTGACTTTC | CAISGGPTSGGANVLTF
TRBJ1-3 | NA | 12 | TRBV5-1 | NA | TGCGCCAGCGCCAATGGGGGAAACACCATATATTTT | CASANGGNTIYF
TRBJ2-3 | NA | 15 | TRBV27 | NA | TGTGCCAGCAGTGGGGGGACGAAACGGCTGGATACGCAGTATTTT | CASSGGTKRLDTQYF
TRBJ2-5 | TRBD2 | 15 | TRBV2 | many | TGTGCCAGCAGGAAGGGGACTAGCGGGGGAGAGACCCAGTACTTC | CASRKGTSGGETQYF
TRBJ1-1 | NA | 14 | TRBV30 | few | TGTGCCCAGCAGGGGATAGCCATGAACACTGAAGCTTTCTTT | CAQQGIAMNTEAFF
TRBJ2-7 | NA | 15 | TRBV5-4 | NA | TGTGCCAGCAGCCCTGCGCGTGGGGCGGGCTACGAGCAGTACTTC | CASSPARGAGYEQYF
TRBJ1-1 | NA | 13 | TRBV6-2/TRBV6-3 | NA | TGTGCCAGCGCTGTAAAAATGAACACTGAAGCTTTCTTT | CASAVKMNTEAFF
TRBJ2-3 | TRBD2 | 14 | TRBV5-1 | few | TGCGCCAGCAGCTTGGGTCGGGGGGAAGATACGCAGTATTTT | CASSLGRGEDTQYF
TRBJ2-3 | TRBD2 | 17 | TRBV4-1 | NA | TGCGCCAGCAGCCAAGATAAAAGCGGGAGGAGCACAGATACGCAGTATTTT | CASSQDKSGRSTDTQYF
TRBJ1-2 | NA | 14 | TRBV18 | NA | TGTGCCAGCTCACCAAAGGGAGGAGACTATGGCTACACCTTC | CASSPKGGDYGYTF
TRBJ2-3 | TRBD2 | 15 | TRBV9 | NA | TGTGCCAGCACCCTCTGGGGGGGGTCCACAGATACGCAGTATTTT | CASTLWGGSTDTQYF
TRBJ2-5 | TRBD2 | 13 | TRBV7-9 | few | TGTGCCAGCAGCCCGGGACTAGCAGAGACCCAGTACTTC | CASSPGLAETQYF
TRBJ2-5 | NA | 14 | TRBV15 | NA | TGTGCCACCAGCAGGTCTCTGGGCTCAGAGACCCAGTACTTC | CATSRSLGSETQYF
TRBJ2-1 | NA | 15 | TRBV7-9 | NA | TGTGCCAGCAGCGCGTCTAGGGTAAACTACAATGAGCAGTTCTTC | CASSASRVNYNEQFF
TRBJ1-1 | TRBD1 | 15 | TRBV6-2/TRBV6-3 | NA | TGTGCCAGCAGTTTGGAAGGAACAGGGGAGCATGAAGCTTTCTTT | CASSLEGTGEHEAFF
TRBJ2-1 | NA | 16 | TRBV6-1 | NA | TGTGCCAGCACTCCAGGGTTAGGTGTCTTATACAATGAGCAGTTCTTC | CASTPGLGVLYNEQFF
TRBJ2-7 | TRBD2 | 15 | TRBV6-1 | few | TGTGCCAGCAGGCCCGGGGTAGCGGGGGAGTACGAGCAGTACTTC | CASRPGVAGEYEQYF
TRBJ1-5 | NA | 15 | TRBV4-1 | NA | TGCGCCAGCAGCCAAGCGCGGGACGGGGTACGGCCCCAGCATTTT | CASSQARDGVRPQHF
TRBJ2-1 | NA | 13 | TRBV5-1 | NA | TGCGCCAGCAGGGGCCAATTGGACAATGAGCAGTTCTTC | CASRGQLDNEQFF
TRBJ2-1 | TRBD2 | 16 | TRBV3-1 | NA | TGTGCCAGCAGCCCCGGACTAGCGGGGCAATACAATGAGCAGTTCTTC | CASSPGLAGQYNEQFF
TRBJ1-2 | NA | 14 | TRBV5-6 | few | TGTGCCAGCAGCTTGGGGACAGTTTTATGGGGCTACACCTTC | CASSLGTVLWGYTF
TRBJ2-1 | NA | 11 | TRBV5-1 | NA | TGCGCCGGCAGCTTGGGGAATGAGCAGTTCTTC | CAGSLGNEQFF
TRBJ2-3 | TRBD1 | 15 | TRBV28 | NA | TGTGCCAGCAGTTCCTTGGGACAGGGTACGGATACGCAGTATTTT | CASSSLGQGTDTQYF
TRBJ2-2 | TRBD1 | 16 | TRBV12-3/TRBV12-4 | NA | TGTGCCAGCAGTTTATCCGACAGGGGGCGTTCCGGGGAGCTGTTTTTT | CASSLSDRGRSGELFF
TRBJ2-2 | NA | 14 | TRBV7-8 | NA | TGTGCCAGCAGCTTAGAGGCTGTAACCGGGGAGCTGTTTTTT | CASSLEAVTGELFF
TRBJ2-3 | NA | 15 | TRBV3-1 | NA | TGTGCCAGCAGCCACACCGGGACAACTTTCGATACGCAGTATTTT | CASSHTGTTFDTQYF
TRBJ2-5 | NA | 11 | TRBV7-8 | many | TGTGCCAGCAGCTTGGGAGTAGCAGCGTACTTC | CASSLGVAAYF
TRBJ2-1 | NA | 11 | TRBV7-2 | NA | TGTGCCAGCAGCTTTTCCAATGAGCAGTTCTTC | CASSFSNEQFF